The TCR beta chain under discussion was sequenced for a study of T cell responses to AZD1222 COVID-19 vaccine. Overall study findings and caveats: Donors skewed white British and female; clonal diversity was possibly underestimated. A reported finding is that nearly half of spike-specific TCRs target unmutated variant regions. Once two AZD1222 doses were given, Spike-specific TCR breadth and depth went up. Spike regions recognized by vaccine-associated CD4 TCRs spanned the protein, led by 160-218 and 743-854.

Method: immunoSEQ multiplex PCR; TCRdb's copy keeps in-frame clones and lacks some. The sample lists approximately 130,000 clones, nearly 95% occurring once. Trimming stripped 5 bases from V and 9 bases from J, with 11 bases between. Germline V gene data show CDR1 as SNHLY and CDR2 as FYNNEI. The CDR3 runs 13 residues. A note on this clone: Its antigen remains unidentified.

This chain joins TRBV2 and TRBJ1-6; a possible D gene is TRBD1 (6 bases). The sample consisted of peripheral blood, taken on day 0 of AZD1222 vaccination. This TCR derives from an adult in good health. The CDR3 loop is CASSQQGISPLHF. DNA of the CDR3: TGTGCCAGCAGTCAACAGGGAATTTCACCCCTCCACTTT. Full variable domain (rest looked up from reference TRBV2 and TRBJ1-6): EPEVTQTPSHQVTQMGQEVILRCVPISNHLYFYWYRQILGQKVEFLVSFYNNEISEKSEIFDDQFSVERPDGSNFTLKIRSTKLEDSAMYFCASSQQGISPLHFGNGTRLTVT.